This note documents a single T cell receptor (beta chain) sequence. The V end lost 1 base, the J end lost 4 bases, and 16 bases lay between the germline ends. This CDR3 contains 16 residues. The sample is drawn from a study of CD8 T cells in Susac syndrome. Random hexamers primed reverse transcription of 0.5 to 1 ug RNA. TCR beta CDR3 was amplified by immunoSEQ multiplex PCR. This amplification extended across 54 Vbeta and 13 Jbeta segments. TCRdb fed the immunoSEQ multiplex PCR reads into MiXCR, producing one record per CDR3 protein. The profile shows 300,000 to 350,000 distinct CDR3 sequences, 92% of them singletons.

The specimen sequenced was CD4+ T cells from PBMCs. The TCR was taken from a human donor with multiple sclerosis. This chain links TRBV12-3 or TRBV12-4 with TRBJ1-1; D is perhaps TRBD1 (5 bases). The CDR3 loop reads CASSLDKGAVGTEAFF. The CDR3 nucleotides are TGTGCCAGCAGTTTAGACAAAGGGGCCGTGGGCACTGAAGCTTTCTTT.